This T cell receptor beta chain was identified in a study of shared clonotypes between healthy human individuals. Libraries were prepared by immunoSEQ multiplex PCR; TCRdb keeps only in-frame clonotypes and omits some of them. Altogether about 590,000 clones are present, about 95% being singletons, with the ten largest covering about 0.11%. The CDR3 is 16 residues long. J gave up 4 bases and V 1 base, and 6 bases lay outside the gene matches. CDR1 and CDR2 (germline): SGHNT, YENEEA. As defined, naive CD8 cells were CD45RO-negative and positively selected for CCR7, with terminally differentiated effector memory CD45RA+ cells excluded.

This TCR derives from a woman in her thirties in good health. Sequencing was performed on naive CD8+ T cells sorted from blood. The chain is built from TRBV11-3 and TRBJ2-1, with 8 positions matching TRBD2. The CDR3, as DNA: TGTGCCAGCAGCTTAGGGGCGGGAGGAGAGTACAATGAGCAGTTCTTC. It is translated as CASSLGAGGEYNEQFF.